This TCR beta chain was recovered during a study of cytotoxic CD8 clonotypes in ibrutinib-treated CLL. Between the trimmed V and J ends, which lost 2 bases and 3 bases, there was a span of 4 bases. This CDR3 comprises 12 residues. CDR1 is MDHEN and CDR2 is SYDVKM in the germline V gene. Libraries were prepared by immunoSEQ multiplex PCR; TCRdb keeps only in-frame clonotypes and omits some of them. The sample has some 200,000 clones, 79% seen once. This receptor was obtained from a human donor with chronic lymphocytic leukemia. The chain employs TRBV28 and TRBJ1-1; D call uncertain. Here the sequenced sample was PBMCs, taken after 12 months of ibrutinib treatment. CDR3 in amino acids: CASSLMDTEAFF. Here the CDR3 DNA reads TGTGCCAGCAGTTTAATGGACACTGAAGCTTTCTTT.